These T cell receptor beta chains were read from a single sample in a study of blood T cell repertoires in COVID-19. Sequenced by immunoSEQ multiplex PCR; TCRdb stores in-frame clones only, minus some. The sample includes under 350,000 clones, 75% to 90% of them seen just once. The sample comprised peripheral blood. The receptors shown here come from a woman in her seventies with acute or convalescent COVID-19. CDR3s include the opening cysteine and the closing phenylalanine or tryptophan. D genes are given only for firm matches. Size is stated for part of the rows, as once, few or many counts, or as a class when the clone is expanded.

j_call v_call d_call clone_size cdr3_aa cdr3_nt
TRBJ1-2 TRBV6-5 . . CASSYSNRASLSF TGTGCCAGCAGTTACTCGAACAGGGCCTCCCTTTCCTTC
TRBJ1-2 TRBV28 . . CASSRRTAGYGYTF TGTGCCAGCAGTAGGAGGACGGCGGGGTATGGCTACACCTTC
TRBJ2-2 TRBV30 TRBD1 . CAWQGGRRDTGELFF TGTGCCTGGCAAGGGGGCCGGCGGGACACCGGGGAGCTGTTTTTT
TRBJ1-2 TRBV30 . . CAWSRDRPYGYTF TGTGCCTGGAGTCGAGACAGACCCTATGGCTACACCTTC
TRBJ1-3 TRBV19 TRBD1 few CASTPDRKPGNTIYF TGTGCCAGTACCCCGGACAGGAAGCCTGGAAACACCATATATTTT
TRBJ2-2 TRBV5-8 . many CASSAPGTNTGELFF TGTGCCAGCAGCGCCCCAGGGACGAACACCGGGGAGCTGTTTTTT
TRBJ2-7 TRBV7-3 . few CASSLGTGPSYEQYF TGTGCCAGCAGCTTAGGCACAGGGCCTTCCTACGAGCAGTACTTC
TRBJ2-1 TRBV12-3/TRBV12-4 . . CASSLRVIDEQFF TGTGCCAGCAGTTTGAGGGTAATAGATGAGCAGTTCTTC
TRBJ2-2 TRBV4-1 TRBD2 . CASSQGLAGGVHGELFF TGCGCCAGCAGCCAGGGACTAGCGGGGGGAGTTCACGGGGAGCTGTTTTTT
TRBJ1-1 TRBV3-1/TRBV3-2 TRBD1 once CASSLRMGQGRTEAFF TGTGCCAGCAGCCTACGAATGGGACAGGGGAGGACTGAAGCTTTCTTT
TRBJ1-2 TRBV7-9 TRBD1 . CASSFLTGTLTGYTF TGTGCCAGCAGCTTCCTGACAGGGACCTTAACTGGCTACACCTTC
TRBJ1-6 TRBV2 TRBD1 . CASRAGTGSSPLHF TGTGCCAGCAGGGCCGGGACAGGGTCTTCACCCCTCCACTTT
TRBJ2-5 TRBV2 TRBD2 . CASDLKGGETQYF TGTGCCAGCGATCTAAAGGGAGGGGAGACCCAGTACTTC
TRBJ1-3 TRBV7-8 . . CASSLSSGRNTIYF TGTGCCAGCAGCTTATCCTCAGGCAGAAACACCATATATTTT
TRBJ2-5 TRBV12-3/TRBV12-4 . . CATGRGGRETQYF TGTGCCACTGGGAGGGGGGGCCGAGAGACCCAGTACTTC
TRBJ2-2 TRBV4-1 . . CASSLYKGGPGELFF TGCGCCAGCAGCCTTTATAAAGGGGGTCCCGGGGAGCTGTTTTTT
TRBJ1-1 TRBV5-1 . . CASSSTQGFEAFF TGCGCCAGCAGCTCTACACAGGGATTTGAAGCTTTCTTT
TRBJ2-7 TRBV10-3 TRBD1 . CAASSALGQGARVREQYF TGTGCCGCTTCCTCCGCTTTGGGACAGGGGGCGAGAGTCCGCGAGCAGTACTTC
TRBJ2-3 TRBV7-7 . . CASSRQVADTQYF TGTGCTAGCTCCCGGCAGGTCGCAGATACGCAGTATTTT
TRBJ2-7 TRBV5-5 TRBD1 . CASSLQGASYEQYF TGTGCCAGCAGCTTACAGGGGGCGTCCTACGAGCAGTACTTC
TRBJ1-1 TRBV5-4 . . CASSRGGPEAFF TGTGCCAGCAGCCGGGGAGGACCTGAAGCTTTCTTT
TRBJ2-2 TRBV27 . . CASSLRRNTGELFF TGTGCCAGCAGTTTACGTAGGAACACCGGGGAGCTGTTTTTT
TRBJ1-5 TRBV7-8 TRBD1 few CASSGTGSKPQHF TGTGCCAGCAGCGGGACAGGGAGTAAGCCCCAGCATTTT
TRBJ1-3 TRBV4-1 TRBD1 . CASSPDRANTIYF TGCGCCAGCAGCCCCGACAGGGCTAACACCATATATTTT
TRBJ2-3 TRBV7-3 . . CASSQDNTDTQYF TGTGCCAGCAGCCAAGACAACACAGATACGCAGTATTTT
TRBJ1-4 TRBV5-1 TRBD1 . CASSPRDRGGEKLFF TGCGCCAGCAGCCCACGGGACAGGGGGGGTGAAAAACTGTTTTTT
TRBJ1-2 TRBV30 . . CAWTQGQYGYTF TGTGCCTGGACCCAGGGGCAGTATGGCTACACCTTC